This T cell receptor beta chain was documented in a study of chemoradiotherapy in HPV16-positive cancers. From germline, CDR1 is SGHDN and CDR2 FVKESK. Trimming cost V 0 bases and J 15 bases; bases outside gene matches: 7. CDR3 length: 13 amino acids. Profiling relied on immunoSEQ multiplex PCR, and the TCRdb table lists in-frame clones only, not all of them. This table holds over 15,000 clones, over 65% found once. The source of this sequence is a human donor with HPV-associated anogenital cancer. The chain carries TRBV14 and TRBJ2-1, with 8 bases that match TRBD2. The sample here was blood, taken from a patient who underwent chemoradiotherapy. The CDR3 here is CASSQDQGTRAFF. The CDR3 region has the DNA TGTGCCAGCAGCCAAGATCAGGGGACTAGGGCGTTCTTC.